The TCR beta chain described here comes from a study of blood T cells in healthy people across ages. Study results and caveats: Age showed a roughly linear inverse relationship with TCR beta diversity per million T cells. Observed TCR beta diversity showed a strong correlation with the percentage of naive T cells as measured by flow cytometry.

Together with a sample-barcoded 5' primer, a J-beta primer mix was included in a second PCR lasting about 6 to 11 cycles. Researchers report that each sample yielded at least 3 million CDR3-containing paired-end reads. From the 5' RACE reads, TCRdb called clonotypes with MiXCR, one entry per CDR3 protein. Found here are fewer than 750,000 distinct CDR3 sequences, about 45% of them singletons; the top ten hold 20% to 25%. The CDR3 covers 15 residues. Per the germline V gene, CDR1 is MDHEN and CDR2 is SYDVKM. The J segment lost 10 bases and the V segment lost 5 bases, leaving 10 bases of the junction unmatched. To note about this clonotype: The antigen is undetermined.

The donors, all healthy, were Caucasians living in Russia, aged 6 to 90. Sequenced: blood. The receptor's source is a man at least 80 years old in good health. This chain joins TRBV28 and TRBJ2-1; TRBD2 matches 11 bases. The CDR3 DNA reads as TGTGCCAGCAGTCCACAGACTAGCGGGAAAAGGGAGCAGTTCTTC. It yields the protein CASSPQTSGKREQFF.